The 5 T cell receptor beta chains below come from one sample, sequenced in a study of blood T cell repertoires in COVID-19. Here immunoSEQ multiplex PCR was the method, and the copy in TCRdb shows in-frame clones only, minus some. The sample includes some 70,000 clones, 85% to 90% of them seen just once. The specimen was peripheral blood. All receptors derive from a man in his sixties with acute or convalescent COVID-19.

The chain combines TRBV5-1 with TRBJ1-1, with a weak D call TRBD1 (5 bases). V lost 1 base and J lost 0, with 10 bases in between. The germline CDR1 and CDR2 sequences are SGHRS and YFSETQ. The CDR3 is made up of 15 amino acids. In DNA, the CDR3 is TGCGCCAGCAGCTTGTATCAGGGAATGAACACTGAAGCTTTCTTT. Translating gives CASSLYQGMNTEAFF. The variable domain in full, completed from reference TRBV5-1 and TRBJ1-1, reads KAGVTQTPRYLIKTRGQQVTLSCSPISGHRSVSWYQQTPGQGLQFLFEYFSETQRNKGNFPGRFSGRQFSNSRSEMNVSTLELGDSALYLCASSLYQGMNTEAFFGQGTRLTVV.

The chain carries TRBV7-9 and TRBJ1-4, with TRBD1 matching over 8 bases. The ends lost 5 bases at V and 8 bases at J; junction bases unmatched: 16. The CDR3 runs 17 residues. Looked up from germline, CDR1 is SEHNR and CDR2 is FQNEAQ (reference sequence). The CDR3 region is CASSPGTGLQEGEKLFF. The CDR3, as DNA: TGTGCCAGCAGCCCCGGGACAGGACTGCAGGAGGGAGAAAAACTGTTTTTT.

The DNA of the CDR3 is TGTGCCAGTACTTACCGGGATGGGGGCAATCAGCCCCAGCATTTT. Translating gives CASTYRDGGNQPQHF. This chain links TRBV19 with TRBJ1-5; D is unresolved. Trimming took off 7 bases at V and 2 bases at J, with 15 bases between the two ends. CDR3 length equals 15 residues. CDR1 is LNHDA, CDR2 SQIVND, per germline (reference sequence).

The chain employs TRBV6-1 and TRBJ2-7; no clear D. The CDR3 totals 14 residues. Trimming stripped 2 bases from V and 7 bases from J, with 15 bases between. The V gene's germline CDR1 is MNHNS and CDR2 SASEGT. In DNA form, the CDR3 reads TGTGCCAGCAGTGAAACCCGGAGTTTACTTGAGCAGTACTTC. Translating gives CASSETRSLLEQYF.

For the CDR3, the DNA is TGTGCCAGCAGCTTAGAAGGGGCGGGGTTTCCCTACGAGCAGTACTTC. Its translation is CASSLEGAGFPYEQYF. This sequence joins TRBV7-8 and TRBJ2-7, with D possibly matching TRBD2 (6 bases). CDR3 length equals 16 residues. The germline V gene has CDR1 SGHVS and CDR2 FQNEAQ. V dropped 1 base and J dropped 2 bases, with 15 bases sitting between them. Drawing the rest from reference TRBV7-8 and TRBJ2-7, the complete variable domain is GAGVSQSPRYKVAKRGQDVALRCDPISGHVSLFWYQQALGQGPEFLTYFQNEAQLDKSGLPSDRFFAERPEGSVSTLKIQRTQQEDSAVYLCASSLEGAGFPYEQYFGPGTRLTVT.